These 30 T cell receptor beta chains originate from one sample sequenced in a study of shared T cell receptors in the human thymus. Sequencing was performed with immunoSEQ multiplex PCR; in TCRdb, only in-frame clones are kept and a portion is missing. Among under 700,000 clones listed, roughly 74% were seen once. These data also formed part of another study, on human thymus T cells.

The sample comprised thymocytes. These receptors all stem from a boy under two years old with a congenital heart defect.

This sequence joins TRBV18 and TRBJ1-5; D is possibly TRBD1 (5 bases). Trimming took off 8 bases at V and 6 bases at J, with 17 bases between the two ends. Germline-derived CDR1 and CDR2 are KGHSH and LQKENI. The CDR3 covers 14 residues. The CDR3 coding sequence is TGTGCCAGCGCGACGGGGGGGACCGGTCAGCCCCAGCATTTT. Protein: CASATGGTGQPQHF.

This clone was picked up a small number of times. The chain is built from TRBV7-9 and TRBJ1-2; TRBD1 agrees at 10 bases. J was trimmed by 3 bases and V by 1 base; bases with no gene match: 8. The CDR3 extends over 17 amino acids. CDR1 and CDR2 from the germline V gene are SEHNR and FQNEAQ (reference sequence). The CDR3 spells CASSLGRTGGADYGYTF. The CDR3 DNA reads as TGTGCCAGCAGCTTAGGTCGGACAGGGGGAGCGGACTATGGCTACACCTTC.

The chain employs TRBV4-1 and TRBJ2-5; tentative D call: TRBD2 (6 bases). CDR3 size: 16 residues. Looked up from germline, CDR1 is MGHRA and CDR2 is YSYEKL. V was trimmed by 1 base and J by 4 bases, leaving 16 bases between them. The CDR3 protein is CASSQVGGAMGETQYF. The CDR3 DNA follows: TGCGCCAGCAGCCAAGTGGGGGGAGCAATGGGAGAGACCCAGTACTTC.

This clone was counted only a few times. CDR3 amino acids: CASSLSSDLTGELFF. CDR3 DNA: TGTGCCAGCAGCTTGTCTAGCGACCTCACCGGGGAGCTGTTTTTT. The chain has TRBV11-2 and TRBJ2-2; D might be TRBD2 (6 bases). CDR1 and CDR2 from the germline V gene are SGHAT and FQNNGV. The CDR3 is 15 amino acids. V was clipped by 3 bases and J by 4 bases, with 12 bases between them.

This rearrangement joins TRBV14 to TRBJ2-7; 13 bases line up with TRBD2. In germline, CDR1 is SGHDN, CDR2 FVKESK. The CDR3 runs 21 residues. Losses at the gene ends were 1 base for V and 3 bases for J; bases not matched to a gene: 18. The CDR3, as DNA: TGTGCCAGCAGCCAAGTCGGTAGGCACACCGTACTAGCGGGAGGGCTCTACGAGCAGTACTTC. It codes for CASSQVGRHTVLAGGLYEQYF.

The chain has TRBV11-2 and TRBJ1-1; 10 nucleotides match TRBD1. Germline-derived CDR1 and CDR2 are SGHAT and FQNNGV. The CDR3 contains 17 residues. The V segment lost 1 base and the J segment 3 bases; nucleotides outside the gene matches: 8. For the CDR3, the DNA is TGTGCCAGCAGCTTAGGCGGGACAGGGGATTGGGACACTGAAGCTTTCTTT. Translating gives CASSLGGTGDWDTEAFF.

This clone showed up just once. This rearrangement joins TRBV30 to TRBJ2-1, with 14 bases identical to TRBD2. The trim removed 3 bases at V and 2 bases at J, leaving 15 bases unmatched. Germline V gene sequence: CDR1 GTSNPN, CDR2 SVGIG (reference sequence). CDR3 length equals 20 residues. CDR3 in amino acids: CAWSPKVVGLAGVAYNEQFF. CDR3 DNA: TGTGCCTGGAGCCCTAAGGTAGTGGGACTAGCGGGAGTGGCCTACAATGAGCAGTTCTTC.

The V call is TRBV27, the J call TRBJ2-7, with 10 nucleotides matching TRBD2. V gave up 3 bases and J gave up 0 bases; unmatched junction bases: 8. Looked up from germline, CDR1 is MNHEY and CDR2 is SMNVEV (reference sequence). The CDR3 has 17 amino acids. CDR3 residues: CASSLTAGGPDSYEQYF. DNA for the CDR3: TGTGCCAGCAGTTTGACAGCGGGAGGGCCGGACTCCTACGAGCAGTACTTC.

The V gene is TRBV5-1, the J gene TRBJ2-1; TRBD1 is a possible D gene (6 bases). CDR3 length: 14 amino acids. Germline CDR1 reads SGHRS; CDR2 reads YFSETQ. Trimming cost V 4 bases and J 3 bases, with 11 bases left between them. The CDR3 region is CASSGLGHYNEQFF. CDR3 bases: TGCGCCAGCAGCGGGTTGGGACACTACAATGAGCAGTTCTTC.

J is TRBJ1-1 and V is TRBV2, with 7 bases matching TRBD1. The V segment lost 3 bases and the J segment 4 bases; nucleotides outside the gene matches: 11. The CDR3 has 16 amino acids. In germline, CDR1 is SNHLY, CDR2 FYNNEI. The CDR3 spells CASSEPPAGQTTEAFF. DNA of the CDR3: TGTGCCAGCAGTGAGCCCCCGGCGGGACAGACCACTGAAGCTTTCTTT.

J is TRBJ2-1 and V is TRBV4-3, with 10 positions matching TRBD2. V was pared by 0 bases and J by 5 bases, with 10 bases of the junction left unmatched. The CDR3 has 18 residues. The germline V gene has CDR1 LGHNA and CDR2 YSLEER. The CDR3 protein is CASSQDGIPAGGNNEQFF. CDR3 coding DNA: TGCGCCAGCAGCCAAGATGGGATCCCAGCGGGAGGGAACAATGAGCAGTTCTTC.

The chain is built from TRBV7-2 and TRBJ1-1; 8 bases match TRBD1. After removal of 5 bases from V and 4 bases from J, the junction contained 18 bases not matched to a gene. The CDR3 is 18 amino acids. Germline CDR1 SGHTA, CDR2 FQGNSA. CDR3 amino acids: CASSTHVRDRLFSTEAFF. The DNA of the CDR3 is TGTGCCAGCAGCACTCACGTTCGGGACAGGTTGTTTAGCACTGAAGCTTTCTTT.

Only one count was recorded for this clone. The chain combines TRBV10-3 with TRBJ2-1; no clear D gene. Trimming removed 3 bases at V and 9 bases at J, with 6 bases between. The germline gives CDR1 ENHRY, CDR2 SYGVKD. This CDR3 has 11 amino acids. Here the CDR3 reads CAISDPPEQFF. In DNA, the CDR3 is TGTGCCATCAGTGATCCTCCTGAGCAGTTCTTC.

The V gene is TRBV27, the J gene TRBJ2-3, with D perhaps matching TRBD2 (8 bases). Trimming took off 3 bases at V and 3 bases at J, with 16 bases between the two ends. The germline CDR1 and CDR2 sequences are MNHEY and SMNVEV (reference sequence). This CDR3 has 16 amino acids. The CDR3 nucleotides are TGTGCCAGCAGTTTCTGGACAGGCGGGGGGACAGATACGCAGTATTTT. As protein: CASSFWTGGGTDTQYF.

This clone was seen a handful of times. The rearrangement links TRBV6-6 to TRBJ1-2; 9 bases line up with TRBD1. The CDR3 sequence is 14 residues long. Germline loops: CDR1 MNHNY, CDR2 SVGAGI (reference sequence). V dropped 2 bases and J dropped 6; count of bases not matched to a gene: 4. The CDR3 DNA follows: TGTGCCAGCAGTTACCCGGACAGGGGTAATGGCTACACCTTC. This translates into CASSYPDRGNGYTF.

This clone turned up a few times. V and J are TRBV15 and TRBJ1-5; no clear D. Germline V gives CDR1 LNHNV, CDR2 YYDKDF (reference sequence). This CDR3 region has 17 residues. V gave up 1 base and J gave up 3 bases, with 16 bases separating them. CDR3 region: CATSRVEVLELNQPQHF. The CDR3 bases are TGTGCCACCAGCAGAGTTGAAGTCCTTGAGCTCAATCAGCCCCAGCATTTT.

The chain couples TRBV10-1 to TRBJ2-1; tentatively, D is TRBD2 (5 bases). The CDR3 has 14 amino acids. V lost 5 bases and J 2 bases, leaving 10 bases between the germline ends. The germline V gene has CDR1 WNHNN and CDR2 SYGVQD (reference sequence). The CDR3 region is CASSKVGAYNEQFF. CDR3 DNA: TGCGCCAGCAGTAAAGTGGGAGCCTACAATGAGCAGTTCTTC.

The CDR3 loop reads CASSLVPGQGAAGYGYTF. DNA for the CDR3: TGTGCCAGCAGCTTGGTCCCGGGACAGGGCGCCGCAGGCTATGGCTACACCTTC. The chain recombines TRBV5-4 with TRBJ1-2; 9 positions match TRBD1. Per the germline V gene, CDR1 is SGHNT and CDR2 is YYREEE (reference sequence). V lost 0 bases to trimming and J lost 4 bases; unmatched junction nucleotides: 13. CDR3 length: 18 residues.

The V gene is TRBV2, the J gene TRBJ2-1, with 12 nucleotides matching TRBD2. The CDR3 consists of 15 residues. The V segment lost 6 bases and the J segment 4 bases; nucleotides outside the gene matches: 4. The germline gives CDR1 SNHLY, CDR2 FYNNEI. Here the CDR3 DNA reads TGTGCCAGCAGCCCTAGCGGGAGGGAATACAATGAGCAGTTCTTC. Its translation: CASSPSGREYNEQFF.

This rearrangement joins TRBV7-9 to TRBJ2-7; D not resolved. The germline V gene encodes CDR1 SEHNR and CDR2 FQNEAQ (reference sequence). Trimming removed 1 base from V and 5 bases from J, with 18 bases in between. This CDR3 has 16 residues. The CDR3 protein is CASSLGAAAGPDEQYF. The CDR3 DNA follows: TGTGCCAGCAGCTTAGGCGCCGCCGCAGGTCCCGACGAGCAGTACTTC.

The rearrangement links TRBV27 to TRBJ2-7; 10 bases fit TRBD1. CDR1 and CDR2 (germline): MNHEY, SMNVEV (reference sequence). CDR3 length: 15 amino acids. V trimming: 5 bases; J trimming: 6 bases; junction bases outside the gene matches: 10. CDR3 nucleotide sequence: TGTGCCAGCAGTCCACCCGGGACAGGGGTGGGCGAGCAGTACTTC. It yields the protein CASSPPGTGVGEQYF.

The chain carries TRBV15 and TRBJ2-7; 7 nucleotides align to TRBD1. V shed 1 base and J 2 bases; nucleotides not matched to a gene: 8. Germline CDR1 reads LNHNV; CDR2 reads YYDKDF (reference sequence). There are 16 residues in the CDR3. CDR3 amino acids: CATSRGLGQAPYEQYF. Here the CDR3 DNA reads TGTGCCACCAGCAGAGGTTTAGGACAGGCTCCCTACGAGCAGTACTTC.

The V call is TRBV20-1, the J call TRBJ2-7; D gene ambiguous. The CDR3 runs to 10 residues. V lost 5 bases, J lost 3 bases, and 5 bases lay in between. Germline V gene lookup returns CDR1 DFQATT and CDR2 SNEGSKA (reference sequence). The CDR3 here is CSAGSYEQYF. The CDR3 region has the DNA TGCAGTGCTGGCAGCTACGAGCAGTACTTC.

The chain employs TRBV4-3 and TRBJ2-3; 9 bases are shared with TRBD2. Germline V gene sequence: CDR1 LGHNA, CDR2 YSLEER. Trimming at V came to 0 bases and at J to 4 bases, leaving 5 bases not matched to a gene. The CDR3 extends over 16 amino acids. For the CDR3, the DNA is TGCGCCAGCAGCCAAGAACGGCGGGAGGGCGCAGATACGCAGTATTTT. Translation: CASSQERREGADTQYF.

This clone was observed a single time. The genes are TRBV28 and TRBJ1-5; D is perhaps TRBD1 (6 bases). This CDR3 region has 20 residues. Trimming removed 6 bases from V and 0 bases from J, with 27 bases in between. The germline gives CDR1 MDHEN, CDR2 SYDVKM. CDR3 DNA: TGTGCCAGCAGCTCAGGGGAAGGTCACGAGTGGGGTTATAGCAATCAGCCCCAGCATTTT. Its translation is CASSSGEGHEWGYSNQPQHF.

The J gene is TRBJ1-1, the V gene TRBV6-5, with D perhaps TRBD1 (5 bases). Deletions cut 0 bases from V and 3 bases from J, with 8 bases between. CDR1 and CDR2 (germline): MNHEY, SVGAGI. There are 14 residues in the CDR3. The CDR3 DNA reads as TGTGCCAGCAGTTACTCGGCCAGGGACACTGAAGCTTTCTTT. Encoded protein: CASSYSARDTEAFF.

The J gene is TRBJ2-1, the V gene TRBV13; TRBD2 matches 15 bases. The germline V gene has CDR1 PRHDT and CDR2 FYEKMQ (reference sequence). The V segment lost 5 bases and the J segment 6 bases; nucleotides outside the gene matches: 14. The CDR3 consists of 19 residues. The CDR3 sequence is CASSPGTSGRSMSSNEQFF. DNA of the CDR3: TGTGCCAGCAGCCCCGGGACTAGCGGGAGGTCCATGTCAAGCAATGAGCAGTTCTTC.

There are a few counts of this clone. The genes are TRBV5-1 and TRBJ2-2, with D maybe TRBD2 (5 bases). The CDR3 totals 13 residues. Trimming took off 4 bases at V and 1 base at J, with 5 bases between the two ends. Germline assignment: CDR1 SGHRS and CDR2 YFSETQ. Written as DNA, the CDR3 is TGCGCCAGCAGCGGGAGGAACACCGGGGAGCTGTTTTTT. Translated: CASSGRNTGELFF.

The chain couples TRBV14 to TRBJ2-2; maybe TRBD2 (6 bases). CDR3 length: 16 amino acids. Looked up from germline, CDR1 is SGHDN and CDR2 is FVKESK. V lost 5 bases, J lost 0 bases, and 13 bases lay in between. Written as DNA, the CDR3 is TGTGCCAGCAGCGCCCGGGACTCAACGAACACCGGGGAGCTGTTTTTT. Translated: CASSARDSTNTGELFF.

The chain recombines TRBV18 with TRBJ1-2, with 9 nucleotides matching TRBD1. V lost 4 bases, J lost 1 base, and 16 bases stayed unmatched. CDR3 length equals 19 residues. Germline V gene data show CDR1 as KGHSH and CDR2 as LQKENI. This CDR3 is CASSLHQVGTGPHNYGYTF. The CDR3 nucleotides are TGTGCCAGCTCACTACACCAAGTTGGGACAGGGCCACATAACTATGGCTACACCTTC.